This TCR beta chain was sequenced in a study of shared clonotypes between healthy human individuals. Note on this clone: Its matching antigen is unknown.

Clones were sequenced by immunoSEQ multiplex PCR, and TCRdb holds only the in-frame ones, with some missing. The sample has approximately 530,000 clones; approximately 95% are singletons. All donors were Caucasian adults living in Nashville, Tennessee. Broader study findings: When compared with the clonotypes that were shared by all four sorted-subset donors, the non-shared clonotypes turned out to have lower generation probabilities.

Unmatched junction bases numbered 18, after V lost 3 bases and J lost 6 bases. This CDR3 contains 17 residues. The germline V gene encodes CDR1 SGHTS and CDR2 YDEGEE. V and J are TRBV5-8 and TRBJ2-7, with TRBD2 matching 7 bases. The receptor's source is a woman aged 25 to 39 in good health. The source material was naive CD4+ T cells sorted from blood. Subset reported: CD45RA+ positively selected. DNA of the CDR3: TGTGCCAGCAGCTGGGGAGCGGGGACGTCTTGGCCCTCCGAGCAGTACTTC. Translated, it gives CASSWGAGTSWPSEQYF.